Listed below are T cell receptor beta chains from one sample, sequenced in a study of T-cell reconstitution after alpha-beta-depleted transplantation in children. TCRdb re-analysed the PCR reads in MiXCR, keeping a single row per CDR3 protein. The data contain approximately 200,000 distinct CDR3 sequences, about 14% of them singletons. Sequenced here: PBMCs from the stem cell graft donor, sampled from the stem cell graft. These receptors all come from a human donor who donated a stem cell graft to a child with acute lymphoblastic leukemia. Both conserved end residues are part of each CDR3. D genes are given only for firm matches. Clone size is given for some rows only: seen once, a few or many times, or a class if the clone is expanded.

clone size: many
D gene: .
J gene: TRBJ2-5
V gene: TRBV12-3/TRBV12-4
CDR3 protein: CASSPRGETQYF
CDR3 DNA: TGTGCCAGCAGTCCCCGGGGTGAGACCCAGTACTTC

clone size: .
D gene: .
J gene: TRBJ2-5
V gene: TRBV29-1
CDR3 protein: CSADPGAQETQYF
CDR3 DNA: TGCAGCGCCGACCCCGGAGCGCAAGAGACCCAGTACTTC

clone size: many
D gene: .
J gene: TRBJ2-1
V gene: TRBV20-1
CDR3 protein: CSATRATPYNEQFF
CDR3 DNA: TGCAGTGCTACCCGTGCCACTCCCTACAATGAGCAGTTCTTC

clone size: many
D gene: .
J gene: TRBJ2-2
V gene: TRBV11-1
CDR3 protein: CASSSLVSSTGELFF
CDR3 DNA: TGTGCCAGCAGCTCCCTAGTAAGCTCCACCGGGGAGCTGTTTTTT

clone size: many
D gene: .
J gene: TRBJ1-3
V gene: TRBV25-1
CDR3 protein: CASSDGTSGNTIYF
CDR3 DNA: TGTGCCAGCAGTGACGGGACCTCTGGAAACACCATATATTTT

clone size: .
D gene: TRBD2
J gene: TRBJ2-7
V gene: TRBV6-1
CDR3 protein: CASSTTSGRAAHEQYF
CDR3 DNA: TGTGCCAGCAGTACGACTAGCGGGAGGGCGGCTCACGAGCAGTACTTC

clone size: few
D gene: TRBD2
J gene: TRBJ2-1
V gene: TRBV11-2
CDR3 protein: CASSSLGASGSDTYNEQFF
CDR3 DNA: TGTGCCAGCAGCTCTTTGGGGGCTAGCGGGAGCGATACCTACAATGAGCAGTTCTTC

clone size: few
D gene: TRBD2
J gene: TRBJ2-1
V gene: TRBV4-1
CDR3 protein: CASSQDHGLAGERSYNEQFF
CDR3 DNA: TGCGCCAGCAGCCAAGATCATGGACTAGCGGGAGAAAGGTCCTACAATGAGCAGTTCTTC

clone size: few
D gene: .
J gene: TRBJ2-1
V gene: TRBV20-1
CDR3 protein: CSARDVRNGENEQFF
CDR3 DNA: TGCAGTGCTAGAGATGTGAGGAACGGGGAGAATGAGCAGTTCTTC

clone size: .
D gene: .
J gene: TRBJ1-2
V gene: TRBV24-1
CDR3 protein: CATSDGDYGYTF
CDR3 DNA: TGTGCCACCAGTGACGGGGACTATGGCTACACCTTC

clone size: many
D gene: .
J gene: TRBJ1-5
V gene: TRBV27
CDR3 protein: CASSQGPLWAPQHF
CDR3 DNA: TGTGCCAGCAGTCAAGGGCCTCTCTGGGCGCCCCAGCATTTT

clone size: .
D gene: .
J gene: TRBJ2-3
V gene: TRBV6-5
CDR3 protein: CASSYDGHVTDTQYF
CDR3 DNA: TGTGCCAGCAGTTACGACGGTCACGTGACGGATACGCAGTATTTT

clone size: .
D gene: .
J gene: TRBJ2-2
V gene: TRBV7-6
CDR3 protein: CASSYQGNTGELFF
CDR3 DNA: TGTGCCAGCAGCTATCAGGGGAACACCGGGGAGCTGTTTTTT

clone size: many
D gene: .
J gene: TRBJ1-5
V gene: TRBV29-1
CDR3 protein: CSVVSGSGRAQHF
CDR3 DNA: TGCAGCGTTGTTTCGGGGTCGGGGAGAGCCCAGCATTTT

clone size: many
D gene: TRBD1
J gene: TRBJ2-1
V gene: TRBV5-5
CDR3 protein: CASSPGQGGYNEQFF
CDR3 DNA: TGTGCCAGCAGCCCGGGACAGGGGGGGTACAATGAGCAGTTCTTC

clone size: few
D gene: .
J gene: TRBJ2-5
V gene: TRBV11-2
CDR3 protein: CASGPSTGRGRGETQYF
CDR3 DNA: TGTGCCAGCGGACCCTCGACAGGGAGGGGCCGAGGGGAGACCCAGTACTTC

clone size: .
D gene: .
J gene: TRBJ2-1
V gene: TRBV2
CDR3 protein: CASNRESYNEQFF
CDR3 DNA: TGTGCCAGCAACCGGGAGAGCTACAATGAGCAGTTCTTC

clone size: many
D gene: .
J gene: TRBJ2-7
V gene: TRBV5-1
CDR3 protein: CASSLGGTAFDEQYF
CDR3 DNA: TGCGCCAGCAGCTTGGGCGGGACGGCGTTCGACGAGCAGTACTTC

clone size: few
D gene: TRBD2
J gene: TRBJ2-1
V gene: TRBV24-1
CDR3 protein: CATLSTSGTSGSHEQFF
CDR3 DNA: TGTGCCACCCTCTCGACGTCCGGGACTAGCGGGAGCCATGAGCAGTTCTTC

clone size: many
D gene: .
J gene: TRBJ1-2
V gene: TRBV5-1
CDR3 protein: CASSLSEDGYTF
CDR3 DNA: TGCGCCAGCAGCTTGTCGGAGGATGGCTACACCTTC

clone size: many
D gene: .
J gene: TRBJ1-1
V gene: TRBV7-6
CDR3 protein: CASSLGGANTEAFF
CDR3 DNA: TGTGCCAGCAGCTTGGGAGGGGCTAACACTGAAGCTTTCTTT